The 5 T cell receptor beta chains reported below all come from one sample, sequenced in a study of shared clonotypes between healthy human individuals. Measured with immunoSEQ multiplex PCR; TCRdb has only the in-frame clones, and not every one. The data show under 1,100,000 clones, about 76% seen once. The sequencing sample was made of memory CD4+ T cells sorted from blood. Subset defined: CD45RA-negative fraction. The receptors were gathered from a young man in good health.

Notes on this clone: Compared with germline, one end of the junction differs, possibly owing to a read error. The V and J genes are TRBV7-7 and TRBJ2-5; D gene ambiguous. Per the germline V gene, CDR1 is SSHAT and CDR2 is FNYEAQ (reference sequence). The CDR3 contains 14 residues. The CDR3 sequence is CASSLGGTQETQYF. CDR3 sequence (DNA): TGTGCTAGCAGCTTAGGTGGAACCCAAGAGACCCAGTACTTC.

This chain connects TRBV19 to TRBJ2-3, with 9 bases fitting TRBD1. Germline V gene sequence: CDR1 LNHDA, CDR2 SQIVND (reference sequence). With 6 bases clipped from V and 1 base from J, the junction kept 8 bases outside the gene matches. The CDR3 runs to 16 residues. CDR3 coding DNA: TGTGCCAGTAGAGACACAGGGGGCGCGCGCACAGATACGCAGTATTTT. It yields the protein CASRDTGGARTDTQYF.

This sequence joins TRBV10-3 and TRBJ2-3; TRBD2 agrees at 7 bases. The germline gives CDR1 ENHRY, CDR2 SYGVKD. The CDR3 spans 16 residues. The ends lost 5 bases at V and 5 bases at J; junction bases unmatched: 13. The CDR3 here is CAISPLASGLQDTQYF. The CDR3 DNA reads TGTGCCATCAGTCCCTTGGCTAGCGGCCTACAAGATACGCAGTATTTT.

J is TRBJ2-7 and V is TRBV6-4; 9 bases are shared with TRBD1. The V gene's germline CDR1 is MRHNA and CDR2 SNTAGT. The CDR3 extends over 13 amino acids. V lost 6 bases and J lost 5; bases outside the gene matches: 5. CDR3 residues: CASRDRGPHEQYF. CDR3 DNA sequence: TGTGCCAGCAGGGACAGGGGTCCCCACGAGCAGTACTTC.

The chain uses TRBV10-3 and TRBJ2-6, with unresolved D. The CDR3 has 12 residues. V shed 10 bases and J shed 4 bases, with 8 bases lying between them. Germline V CDR1 and CDR2: ENHRY, SYGVKD. The CDR3 DNA is TGTGCCACGGCGGAAGGGGCCAACGTCCTGACTTTC. This gives the protein CATAEGANVLTF.